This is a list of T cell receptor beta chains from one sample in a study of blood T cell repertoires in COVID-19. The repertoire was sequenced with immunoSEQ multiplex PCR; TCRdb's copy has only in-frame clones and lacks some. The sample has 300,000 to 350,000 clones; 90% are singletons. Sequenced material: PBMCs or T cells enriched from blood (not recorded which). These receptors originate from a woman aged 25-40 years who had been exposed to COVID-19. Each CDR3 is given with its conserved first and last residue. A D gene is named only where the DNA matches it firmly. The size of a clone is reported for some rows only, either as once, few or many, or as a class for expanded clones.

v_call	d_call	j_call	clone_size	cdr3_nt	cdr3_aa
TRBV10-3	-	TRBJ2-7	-	TGTGCCATCAGCTCCCACGAGCAGTACTTC	CAISSHEQYF
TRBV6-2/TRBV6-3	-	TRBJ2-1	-	TGTGCCAGCAGTTACTCCTTAGCCCGCTCCTACAATGAGCAGTTCTTC	CASSYSLARSYNEQFF
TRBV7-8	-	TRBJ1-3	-	TGTGCCAGCAGCTTACTGGGCAGGGACTCTGGAAACACCATATATTTT	CASSLLGRDSGNTIYF
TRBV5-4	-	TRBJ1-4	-	TGTGCCAGCAGCCCCGGAGTGGGGCGGTCAGAAAAACTGTTTTTT	CASSPGVGRSEKLFF
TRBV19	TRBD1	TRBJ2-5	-	TGTGCCAGTAGTCCCTGGGACAGATGGGGGCAAGAGACCCAGTACTTC	CASSPWDRWGQETQYF
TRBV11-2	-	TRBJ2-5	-	TGTGCCAGCAGCTTATGGCCCCCGGGTGGGGAGACCCAGTACTTC	CASSLWPPGGETQYF
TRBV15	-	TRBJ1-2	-	TGTGCCACCAGCAGTCTCCAAGGAACGGGGGGCTACACCTTC	CATSSLQGTGGYTF
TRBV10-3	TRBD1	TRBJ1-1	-	TGTGCCATCAGTTACGGGACAGGGGGGGCTTTCTTT	CAISYGTGGAFF
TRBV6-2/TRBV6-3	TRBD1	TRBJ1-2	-	TGTGCCAGCAGCTTGACCCGACAGGGTCCGTTCGGTGGCTACACCTTC	CASSLTRQGPFGGYTF
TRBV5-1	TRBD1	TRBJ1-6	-	TGCGCCAGCTCCCCATCCGGGACAGGGGATTCACCCCTCCACTTT	CASSPSGTGDSPLHF
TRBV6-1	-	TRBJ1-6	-	TGTGCCAGCAGGGAAGGCACCAGGAATTCACCCCTCCACTTT	CASREGTRNSPLHF
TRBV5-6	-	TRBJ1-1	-	TGTGCCAGCAGCTGGGGCCCCCGGCCTTTGAACACTGAAGCTTTCTTT	CASSWGPRPLNTEAFF
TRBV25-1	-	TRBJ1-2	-	TGTGCCAGCAGGACAAACAGAGCTGGCGGGTGGGGTGGCTACACCTTC	CASRTNRAGGWGGYTF
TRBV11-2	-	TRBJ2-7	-	TGTGCCAGCAGCTTCTCGGGATTGGGTAGGGGGTCCTACGAGCAGTACTTC	CASSFSGLGRGSYEQYF
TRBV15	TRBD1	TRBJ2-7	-	TGTGCCACCAGCAGAGTAGGGGGCCAGAACGAGCAGTACTTC	CATSRVGGQNEQYF
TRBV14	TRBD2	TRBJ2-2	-	TGTGCCAGCAGCCCGGGACTAGCGGGGATCGGGGAGCTGTTTTTT	CASSPGLAGIGELFF
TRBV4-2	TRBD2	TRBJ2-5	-	TGTGCCAGCAGCCAAGATCTGGCGGGACTAGCGGGCGAAGAGACCCAGTACTTC	CASSQDLAGLAGEETQYF
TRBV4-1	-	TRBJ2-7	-	TGCGCCAGCAGCCTCCAAGCGACGGACTCCTACGAGCAGTACTTC	CASSLQATDSYEQYF
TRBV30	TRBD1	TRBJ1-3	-	TGTGCCTGGGCGACAGGGAGCTCTGGAAACACCATATATTTT	CAWATGSSGNTIYF
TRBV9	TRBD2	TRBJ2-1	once	TGTGCCAGCAGCTGGACTAGTTCTTTCTACAATGAGCAGTTCTTC	CASSWTSSFYNEQFF
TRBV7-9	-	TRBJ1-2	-	TGTGCCAGCAGCCGTGATACAGGGACCTATGGCTACACCTTC	CASSRDTGTYGYTF
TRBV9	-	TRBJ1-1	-	TGTGCCAGCAGCGTAGTCAGGGGTGGCACTGAAGCTTTCTTT	CASSVVRGGTEAFF
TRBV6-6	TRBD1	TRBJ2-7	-	TGTGCCAGCAGTGACCGGGACAGAAGGCACTTC	CASSDRDRRHF
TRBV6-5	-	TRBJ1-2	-	TGTGCCAGCAGCGACCAACAGGGAATTAACTATGGCTACACCTTC	CASSDQQGINYGYTF
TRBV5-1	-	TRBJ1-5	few	TGCGCCAGCAGCTTAGGCGGGGTTGGGCAGCCCCAGCATTTT	CASSLGGVGQPQHF
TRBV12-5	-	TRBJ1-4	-	TGTGCTAGTGGTTTGACGACCCCAGGGGTTGCAACTAATGAAAAACTGTTTTTT	CASGLTTPGVATNEKLFF
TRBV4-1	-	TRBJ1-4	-	TGCGCCAGCAGCCAAGGTCAGGGTATAGATGAAAAACTGTTTTTT	CASSQGQGIDEKLFF
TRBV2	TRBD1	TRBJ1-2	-	TGTGCCAGCAGTAGACAGGGGGAGGGCTATGGCTACACCTTC	CASSRQGEGYGYTF
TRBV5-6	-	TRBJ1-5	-	TGTGCCAGCACCCTGGCCAGGGTCCAGCCCCAGCATTTT	CASTLARVQPQHF
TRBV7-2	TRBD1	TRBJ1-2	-	TGTGCCAGCAGCTACGACAGGGGCTTGGGCTACACCTTC	CASSYDRGLGYTF
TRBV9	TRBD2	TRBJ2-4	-	TGTGCCAGCAGCGACGGGGGGGCCAAAAACATTCAGTACTTC	CASSDGGAKNIQYF
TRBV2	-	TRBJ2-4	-	TGTGCCAGCAACCCTAAGGCCAAAAACATTCAGTACTTC	CASNPKAKNIQYF
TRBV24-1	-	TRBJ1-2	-	TGTGCCACCCTCTGCGTGGGGGCCGATGGCTACACCTTC	CATLCVGADGYTF